Sequencing of this T cell receptor beta chain was carried out in a study of T cells in Graves' hyperthyroidism and ophthalmopathy. Exclusion criteria comprised uncontrolled infection, other autoimmune disease, pregnancy or lactation. Clinicians diagnosed patients from clinical symptoms, serum thyroxine and TRAb, thyroid ultrasound and orbital computed tomography. PBMCs were obtained from 10 ml fresh peripheral blood. Template material for amplifying TCR beta CDR3 regions consisted of RNA transcripts. During a first-round RT-PCR of the TCR CDR3, the HTBI primer set was used. TCRdb reprocessed the multiplex PCR reads with MiXCR, giving one entry per CDR3 protein. The sample records approximately 630,000 distinct CDR3 sequences, about 16% being singletons. This CDR3 is built from 12 residues. V was pared by 2 bases and J by 9 bases, with 8 bases between. Per germline, CDR1 MDHEN and CDR2 SYDVKM.

The receptor was isolated from a woman aged 25 to 39 with Graves' hyperthyroidism. The chain carries TRBV28 and TRBJ1-5, with D unresolved. Source material: blood. DNA for the CDR3: TGTGCCAGCAGTTTAGTGGAGAGGCCCCAGCATTTT. It translates to CASSLVERPQHF.